The T cell receptor (beta chain) under discussion was sequenced for a study of PD-L1 blockade in urothelial cancer. About the study: A median roughly 150,000 T cells were found in blood samples.

Some clones are missing from TCRdb's copy, which holds only in-frame ones; the method was immunoSEQ multiplex PCR. The sample carries 25,000 to 35,000 clones, over 80% recorded once. The CDR3 is 14 amino acids. Germline V gives CDR1 SGHKS, CDR2 YYEKEE (reference sequence). The J segment lost 3 bases and the V segment lost 6 bases, leaving 8 bases of the junction unmatched. The receptor's source is a man aged 45-65 years with urothelial cancer. The sequencing here drew on PBMCs, taken around atezolizumab (anti-PD-L1) treatment. The rearrangement uses TRBV5-5 and TRBJ2-5, with TRBD1 matching 7 bases. The DNA of the CDR3 is TGTGCCAGCACCCCCGGGACAGCAAAAGAGACCCAGTACTTC. It yields the protein CASTPGTAKETQYF.